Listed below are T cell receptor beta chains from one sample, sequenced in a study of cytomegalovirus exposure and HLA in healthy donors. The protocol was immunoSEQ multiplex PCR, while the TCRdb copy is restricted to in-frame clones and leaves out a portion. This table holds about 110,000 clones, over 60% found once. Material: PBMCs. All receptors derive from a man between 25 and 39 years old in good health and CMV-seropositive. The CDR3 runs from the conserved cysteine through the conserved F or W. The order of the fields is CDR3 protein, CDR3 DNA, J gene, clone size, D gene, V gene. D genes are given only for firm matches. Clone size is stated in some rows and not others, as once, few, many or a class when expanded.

CARRPSSGAPDTQYF,TGTGCCAGAAGACCCTCCAGCGGGGCCCCGGATACGCAGTATTTT,TRBJ2-3,-,TRBD2,TRBV5-3
CASSFSDQPQHF,TGTGCCAGCAGCTTTAGTGATCAGCCCCAGCATTTT,TRBJ1-5,-,-,TRBV7-9
CASSLGAAGGIDTQYF,TGTGCCAGCAGCTTAGGAGCAGCGGGGGGTATAGATACGCAGTATTTT,TRBJ2-3,-,TRBD2,TRBV7-2
CASSEYGLGGRNRYF,TGTGCCAGCAGTGAATATGGATTAGGAGGGAGAAATCGGTACTTC,TRBJ2-5,-,-,TRBV25-1
CASSIILGSSYEQYF,TGTGCCAGTAGTATAATTCTTGGGAGCTCCTACGAGCAGTACTTC,TRBJ2-7,-,-,TRBV19
CASSPGPRGNSPLHF,TGTGCCAGCAGCCCCGGGCCGAGGGGGAATTCACCCCTCCACTTT,TRBJ1-6,-,-,TRBV9
CAWSVGGQAFF,TGTGCCTGGAGTGTAGGGGGACAAGCTTTCTTT,TRBJ1-1,-,-,TRBV30
CASSPQPRDSLNQPQHF,TGTGCCAGCTCACCCCAGCCTAGGGACAGCCTCAATCAGCCCCAGCATTTT,TRBJ1-5,once,TRBD1,TRBV18
CASSPGTGGRYGYPF,TGTGCCAGCAGTCCCGGGACAGGGGGCCGCTATGGCTACCCCTTC,TRBJ1-2,-,TRBD1,TRBV6-5
CAISERSNYGYPF,TGTGCCATCAGTGAGAGATCCAACTATGGCTACCCCTTC,TRBJ1-2,-,-,TRBV10-3
CASSTTGAANGYTF,TGTGCCAGCAGTACGACAGGGGCTGCGAATGGCTACACCTTC,TRBJ1-2,-,TRBD1,TRBV28
CASSHLAGEETQYF,TGCGCCAGCAGCCACCTAGCGGGGGAAGAGACCCAGTACTTC,TRBJ2-5,few,TRBD2,TRBV4-1
CASSQPAERGGRYEQYF,TGCGCCAGCAGCCAACCAGCGGAGCGGGGGGGCCGTTACGAGCAGTACTTC,TRBJ2-7,few,TRBD2,TRBV4-3
CASSQEPPSSGNTIYF,TGCGCCAGCAGCCAAGAGCCGCCCAGCTCTGGAAACACCATATATTTT,TRBJ1-3,-,-,TRBV4-1
CSVDKGTNTDTQYF,TGCAGCGTTGATAAAGGGACTAACACAGATACGCAGTATTTT,TRBJ2-3,-,TRBD2,TRBV29-1
CASSFPLDYTDTQYF,TGTGCCAGCAGTTTCCCCCTAGACTACACAGATACGCAGTATTTT,TRBJ2-3,-,-,TRBV2
CASSERSPYEQYF,TGTGCCAGCAGTGAACGTAGTCCCTACGAGCAGTACTTC,TRBJ2-7,-,-,TRBV2
CASSVNEALNGYTF,TGTGCCAGCAGCGTAAATGAGGCACTAAATGGCTACACCTTC,TRBJ1-2,-,-,TRBV9
CASSSGGTGSIEQYF,TGTGCCAGCAGTAGCGGCGGGACAGGGTCCATCGAGCAGTACTTC,TRBJ2-7,few,TRBD1,TRBV11-3
CASGSGRMDGYTF,TGTGCTAGTGGTAGCGGACGGATGGATGGCTACACCTTC,TRBJ1-2,few,-,TRBV12-5
CAFPERTGTISGNTIYF,TGCGCCTTTCCAGAAAGGACAGGGACTATCTCTGGAAACACCATATATTTT,TRBJ1-3,few,TRBD1,TRBV5-1
CASSKSGGAEAFF,TGTGCCAGCTCCAAAAGTGGCGGAGCTGAAGCTTTCTTT,TRBJ1-1,once,-,TRBV18
CASSQDRVGITEAFF,TGTGCCAGCAGCCAAGACAGGGTTGGGATCACTGAAGCTTTCTTT,TRBJ1-1,once,TRBD1,TRBV5-4
CASSQDQTVNSYEQYF,TGCGCCAGCAGCCAAGATCAAACAGTGAACTCCTACGAGCAGTACTTC,TRBJ2-7,few,-,TRBV4-1
CASSFGGNQPQHF,TGCGCCAGCAGTTTCGGTGGCAATCAGCCCCAGCATTTT,TRBJ1-5,-,-,TRBV5-1